This is a list of T cell receptor beta chains from one sample in a study of T cell responses to AZD1222 COVID-19 vaccine. The data were produced by immunoSEQ multiplex PCR, yet TCRdb's version contains in-frame clones alone and is incomplete. The sample yields 100,000 to 150,000 clones, about 90% seen once. The material sequenced was peripheral blood, taken on day 0 of AZD1222 vaccination. The receptor set was obtained from an adult in good health. CDR3s include the opening cysteine and the closing phenylalanine or tryptophan. A D gene is named only where the DNA matches it firmly. A row's size may be missing; if present it is once, few, many or a size class.

cdr3_length j_call v_call clone_size d_call cdr3_aa cdr3_nt
14 TRBJ2-3 TRBV19 - - CARGAPCGTDTQYF TGTGCTAGAGGGGCCCCTTGCGGCACAGATACGCAGTATTTT
13 TRBJ2-5 TRBV5-1 - TRBD1 CASSWTGEETQYF TGCGCCAGCAGCTGGACAGGGGAGGAGACCCAGTACTTC
13 TRBJ2-1 TRBV10-3 - - CAISQLLDNEQFF TGTGCCATCAGCCAGCTCCTGGACAATGAGCAGTTCTTC
13 TRBJ1-1 TRBV6-2/TRBV6-3 once - CASSLWGSGEAFF TGTGCCAGCAGTTTGTGGGGATCCGGTGAAGCTTTCTTT
14 TRBJ1-2 TRBV7-2 - TRBD1 CASSGRTGGYGYTF TGTGCCAGCAGCGGGAGGACAGGGGGCTACGGCTACACCTTC
14 TRBJ1-5 TRBV3-1/TRBV3-2 - - CASSQAAGYQPQHF TGTGCCAGCAGCCAAGCTGCAGGGTATCAGCCCCAGCATTTT
13 TRBJ2-5 TRBV7-9 - - CASSLGGGETQYF TGTGCCAGCAGCCTTGGGGGCGGAGAGACCCAGTACTTC
14 TRBJ1-1 TRBV18 - TRBD1 CASSPTGGRAEAFF TGTGCCAGCTCACCCACAGGGGGACGGGCTGAAGCTTTCTTT
17 TRBJ2-3 TRBV24-1 - TRBD2 CATSEGGTSGGTDTQYF TGTGCCACCAGTGAGGGAGGGACTAGCGGGGGCACAGATACGCAGTATTTT
12 TRBJ1-2 TRBV11-3 - TRBD1 CASSRTGYGYTF TGTGCCAGCAGCAGGACAGGCTATGGCTACACCTTC
15 TRBJ1-2 TRBV5-6 - - CASSFGQILNYGYTF TGTGCCAGCAGCTTTGGTCAGATCTTAAACTATGGCTACACCTTC
13 TRBJ2-1 TRBV10-3 - - CAITSAEGNEQFF TGTGCCATCACCTCCGCGGAAGGCAATGAGCAGTTCTTC
15 TRBJ1-4 TRBV5-1 - - CASSLGRGPNEKLFF TGCGCCAGCAGCTTGGGACGGGGACCTAATGAAAAACTGTTTTTT
13 TRBJ1-2 TRBV12-3/TRBV12-4 - - CASSLLANYGYTF TGTGCCAGCAGTTTATTAGCTAACTATGGCTACACCTTC
14 TRBJ2-7 TRBV9 - TRBD2 CASSVEGTNYEQYF TGTGCCAGCAGCGTAGAGGGGACTAATTACGAGCAGTACTTC